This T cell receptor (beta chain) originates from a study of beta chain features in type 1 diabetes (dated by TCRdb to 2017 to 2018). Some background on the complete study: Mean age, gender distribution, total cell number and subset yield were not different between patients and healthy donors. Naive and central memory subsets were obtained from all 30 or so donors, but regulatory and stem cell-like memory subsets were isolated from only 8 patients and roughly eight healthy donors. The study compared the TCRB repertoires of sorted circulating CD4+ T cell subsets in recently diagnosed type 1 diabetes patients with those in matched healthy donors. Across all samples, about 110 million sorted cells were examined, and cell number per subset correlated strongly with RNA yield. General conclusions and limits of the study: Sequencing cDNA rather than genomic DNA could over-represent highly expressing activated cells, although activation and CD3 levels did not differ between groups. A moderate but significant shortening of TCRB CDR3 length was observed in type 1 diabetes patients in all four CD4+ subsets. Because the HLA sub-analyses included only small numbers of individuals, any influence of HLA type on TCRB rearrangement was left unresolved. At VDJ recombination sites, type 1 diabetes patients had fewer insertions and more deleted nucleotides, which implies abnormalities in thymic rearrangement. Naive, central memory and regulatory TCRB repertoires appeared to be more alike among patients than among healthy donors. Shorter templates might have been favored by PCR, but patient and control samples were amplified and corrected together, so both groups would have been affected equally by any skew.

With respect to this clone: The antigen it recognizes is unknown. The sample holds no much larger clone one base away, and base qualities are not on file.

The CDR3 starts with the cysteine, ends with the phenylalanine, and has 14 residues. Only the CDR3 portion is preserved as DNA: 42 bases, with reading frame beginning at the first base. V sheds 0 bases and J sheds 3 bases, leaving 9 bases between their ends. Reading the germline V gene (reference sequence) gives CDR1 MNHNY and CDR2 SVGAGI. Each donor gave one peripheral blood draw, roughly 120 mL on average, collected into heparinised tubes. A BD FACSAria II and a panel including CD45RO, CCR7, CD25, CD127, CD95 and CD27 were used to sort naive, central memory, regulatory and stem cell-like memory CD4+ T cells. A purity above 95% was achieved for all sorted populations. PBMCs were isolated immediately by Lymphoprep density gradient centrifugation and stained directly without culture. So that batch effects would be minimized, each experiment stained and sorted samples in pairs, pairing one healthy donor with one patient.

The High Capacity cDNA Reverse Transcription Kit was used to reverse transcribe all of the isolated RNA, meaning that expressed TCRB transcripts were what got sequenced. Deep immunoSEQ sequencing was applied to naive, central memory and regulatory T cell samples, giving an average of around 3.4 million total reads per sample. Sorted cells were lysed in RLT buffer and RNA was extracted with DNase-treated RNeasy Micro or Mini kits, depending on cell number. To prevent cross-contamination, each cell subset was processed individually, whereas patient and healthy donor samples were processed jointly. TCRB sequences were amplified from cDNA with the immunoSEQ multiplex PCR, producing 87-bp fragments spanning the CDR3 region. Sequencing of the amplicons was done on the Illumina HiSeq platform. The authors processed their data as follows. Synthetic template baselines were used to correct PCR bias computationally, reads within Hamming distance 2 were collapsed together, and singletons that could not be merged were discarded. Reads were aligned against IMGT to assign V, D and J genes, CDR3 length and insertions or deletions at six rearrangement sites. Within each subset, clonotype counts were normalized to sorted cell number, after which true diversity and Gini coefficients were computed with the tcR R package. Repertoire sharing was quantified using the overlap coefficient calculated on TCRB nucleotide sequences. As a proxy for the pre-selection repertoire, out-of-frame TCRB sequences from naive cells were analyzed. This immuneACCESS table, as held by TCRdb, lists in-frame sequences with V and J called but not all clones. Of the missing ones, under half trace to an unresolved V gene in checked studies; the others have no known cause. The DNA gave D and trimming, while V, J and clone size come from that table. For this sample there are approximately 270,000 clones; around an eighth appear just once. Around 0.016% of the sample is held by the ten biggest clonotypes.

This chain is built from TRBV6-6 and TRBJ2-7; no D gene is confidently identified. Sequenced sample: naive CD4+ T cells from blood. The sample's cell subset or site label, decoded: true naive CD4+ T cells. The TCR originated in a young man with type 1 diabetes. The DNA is TGTGCCAGCAGTTACTCGTCGGGTAACTACGAGCAGTACTTC. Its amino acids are CASSYSSGNYEQYF.